This T cell receptor (beta chain) was profiled in a study of CD4+ T cells in melanoma (dated by TCRdb to between 2022 and 2023). The study in broad terms: The study examined neoantigen-specific CD4+ T cells in human melanoma. Study-wide findings and limitations: Neoantigen-specific CD4+ T cells in melanoma were reported to show diverse differentiation states. The report described a correlation between neoantigen-specific CD4+ T cells and the function of CD8+ T cells, macrophages and B cells.

The method behind the library was the immunoSEQ multiplex PCR assay. Entries here come from immuneACCESS through TCRdb and include only in-frame sequences with V and J called. Some clones fail to appear in such tables; in the studies checked, an unresolved V gene covers under half of the shortfall, and the cause of the remainder is unknown. In this sample the table shows 110,000 to 150,000 clones, around 90% of which occur a single time. Of the sample, about 1.5% is held by the ten largest clones. Patients with melanoma were used as donors. Here V drops 5 bases and J drops 0 bases, and the junction holds 8 bases not matched to any gene. CDR1 and CDR2, looked up from the germline V gene (reference sequence), are LNHNV and YYDKDF. From cysteine to phenylalanine, the CDR3 is 16 amino acids long. This entry keeps only the CDR3 DNA: 48 bases, framed from base 1. Note on this clone: Its binding antigen is unknown. No quality values exist for individual bases; no much larger clone is one base distant.

This sequence was found in a human donor with melanoma. In this chain, TRBV15 is recombined with TRBJ2-3, with 7 middle bases fitting TRBD2. The base sequence is TGTGCCACCAGCGGGGAGGGCTGGCGGAGCACAGATACGCAGTATTTT. Protein translation: CATSGEGWRSTDTQYF.